One and the same sample provided the 6 T cell receptor beta chains below, sequenced in a study of OX40 agonist ivuxolimab in advanced cancers. Produced via immunoSEQ multiplex PCR; TCRdb's table is partial and in-frame only. The table has 80,000 to 85,000 clones, around 83% seen once; the top ten hold roughly 6%. Sequencing used CD4+ or CD8+ T cells sorted from blood, obtained in a trial of the OX40 agonist ivuxolimab. These receptors came from an adult with an advanced solid tumor such as melanoma, head and neck, liver or kidney cancer.

The chain carries TRBV2 and TRBJ2-1; unclear D gene. Germline V gene data show CDR1 as SNHLY and CDR2 as FYNNEI. The length of the CDR3 is 13 residues. Trimming took off 7 bases at V and 7 bases at J, with 14 bases between the two ends. The DNA for the CDR3 is TGTGCCAGCATTAGGGAAATCCGGAATGAGCAGTTCTTC. Translating it yields CASIREIRNEQFF.

The chain joins TRBV4-2 to TRBJ2-6; D is unclear. V shed 2 bases and J shed 2 bases, with 13 bases lying between them. Germline loops: CDR1 LGHNA, CDR2 YNFKEQ. The CDR3 consists of 17 residues. DNA for the CDR3: TGTGCCAGCAGCCAAACGTCGGTCTTGGCTGGGGCCAACGTCCTGACTTTC. Residues: CASSQTSVLAGANVLTF.

The chain uses TRBV4-2 and TRBJ2-1; the match to TRBD2 covers 14 bases. This CDR3 contains 18 residues. The J segment lost 9 bases and the V segment lost 0 bases, leaving 10 bases of the junction unmatched. Germline V CDR1 and CDR2: LGHNA, YNFKEQ. CDR3 nucleotides: TGTGCCAGCAGCCAAGATGGGACTAGCGGGAGAGTATCGAGTGAGCAGTTCTTC. Translation: CASSQDGTSGRVSSEQFF.

The genes are TRBV7-8 and TRBJ1-1; 8 nucleotides agree with TRBD1. With 2 bases clipped from V and 4 bases from J, the junction kept 12 bases outside the gene matches. Germline-derived CDR1 and CDR2 are SGHVS and FQNEAQ. This CDR3 is built from 17 residues. The CDR3 loop is CASSLRGGQGEFTEAFF. CDR3 bases: TGTGCCAGCAGCTTAAGAGGAGGACAGGGCGAATTCACTGAAGCTTTCTTT.

V and J are TRBV11-3 and TRBJ1-2; 7 bases match TRBD1. Germline trimming cut 4 bases from V and 6 bases from J; bases unmatched to any gene: 8. This CDR3 has 14 residues. CDR1 SGHNT and CDR2 YENEEA come from the germline V gene. The CDR3 DNA reads TGTGCCAGCAGCTCCAGGGGGTCCAGGGATGGCTACACCTTC. As protein: CASSSRGSRDGYTF.

This sequence joins TRBV5-1 and TRBJ2-7; D may be TRBD1 (6 bases). This CDR3 contains 15 residues. Germline assignment: CDR1 SGHRS and CDR2 YFSETQ. V was clipped by 5 bases and J by 4 bases, with 19 bases between them. CDR3 region: CASRYGQNPSYEQYF. CDR3 DNA: TGCGCCAGCAGATATGGACAGAACCCTTCGTACGAGCAGTACTTC.